This T cell receptor (beta chain) comes out of a study of blood T cell repertoires in COVID-19. Study at large: The origin of the acute and convalescent COVID-19 samples was the United States, Italy and Spain.

This CDR3 spans 13 amino acids. CDR1 WNHNN and CDR2 SYGVQD come from the germline V gene (reference sequence). V lost 2 bases and J lost 7; bases outside the gene matches: 2. In terms of age and location, participants ranged from roughly 18 to 90 years and lived in about 25 US areas. Clinical histories supplied by participants themselves formed the basis of cohort assignment. Recovered participants had two consecutive negative NP/OP PCR tests, healthcare professional clearance, or symptom resolution. Repertoires were generated with immunoSEQ multiplex PCR, while TCRdb's copy carries only in-frame clones and drops some. The sample includes 160,000 or so clones, 80% of them seen just once.

Sequencing was carried out using PBMCs or T cells enriched from blood (not recorded which). The V and J genes are TRBV10-1 and TRBJ1-1; the match to TRBD1 covers 9 bases. The clonotype comes from a man aged 40-55 years who had recovered from COVID-19. CDR3 amino acids: CASSETDRGEAFF. The CDR3 coding sequence is TGCGCCAGCAGTGAGACGGACAGGGGTGAAGCTTTCTTT.